The rows below give T cell receptor beta chains drawn from one sample of a study of blood T cell repertoires in COVID-19. Libraries were prepared by immunoSEQ multiplex PCR; TCRdb keeps only in-frame clonotypes and omits some of them. This table holds 200,000 to 250,000 clones, around four fifths found once. Sequenced material: peripheral blood. All receptors come from a woman older than 75 with active or convalescent COVID-19. Both conserved end residues are part of each CDR3. A D gene is named only where the DNA matches it firmly. Clone size appears in some rows only: once, few, many, or a class for an expanded clone.

-	16	-	TRBJ2-3	TRBV18	TGTGCCAGCTCACCACCGGAGGGCTCTCGAGGAGGTACGCAGTATTTT	CASSPPEGSRGGTQYF
-	15	-	TRBJ1-4	TRBV2	TGTGCCAGCAGGATAAACAGGGCGGGTAATGAAAAACTGTTTTTT	CASRINRAGNEKLFF
-	14	-	TRBJ2-3	TRBV9	TGTGCCAGCAGCGTAACCCGGGACACAGATACGCAGTATTTT	CASSVTRDTDTQYF
-	12	-	TRBJ2-1	TRBV10-3	TGTGCCATCAGTGAAACCGCGCGGGAGCAGTTCTTC	CAISETAREQFF
-	15	TRBD1	TRBJ1-2	TRBV7-9	TGTGCCAGCAGCCCAAGTCTGGGACAGGGGTATGGCTACACCTTC	CASSPSLGQGYGYTF
-	14	TRBD2	TRBJ2-4	TRBV24-1	TGTGCCACCAGTGAAGGCGGGGGGTCAGTAATTCAGTACTTC	CATSEGGGSVIQYF
-	15	TRBD2	TRBJ2-1	TRBV7-6	TGTGCCAGCAGCTTAGGGGGGGGCTCCTACAATGAGCAGTTCTTC	CASSLGGGSYNEQFF
-	16	TRBD2	TRBJ2-7	TRBV4-3	TGCGCCAGCAGCCAGGGCCATAGCGGGAGCGGACACGAGCAGTACTTC	CASSQGHSGSGHEQYF
-	14	TRBD1	TRBJ2-5	TRBV28	TGTGCCAGCAGTACAGGACAGGGAATAGAGACCCAGTACTTC	CASSTGQGIETQYF
-	13	TRBD2	TRBJ2-5	TRBV18	TGTGCCAGCTCACCACTAGCGGGAGAGACCCAGTACTTC	CASSPLAGETQYF
few	15	TRBD2	TRBJ2-1	TRBV5-1	TGCGCCAGCAGTCAGACTAGCGGCTCCTACAATGAGCAGTTCTTC	CASSQTSGSYNEQFF
-	12	-	TRBJ2-2	TRBV2	TGTGCCAGCAGCCTACTAGCCGGGGAGCTGTTTTTT	CASSLLAGELFF
once	14	TRBD1	TRBJ2-3	TRBV2	TGTGCCAGCAGGCGACAGGGTGTAGGAGATACGCAGTATTTT	CASRRQGVGDTQYF
-	15	-	TRBJ1-5	TRBV18	TGTGCCAGCTCTCCCGGGGGGGGAGGGGATCAGCCCCAGCATTTT	CASSPGGGGDQPQHF
-	14	-	TRBJ1-5	TRBV24-1	TGTGCCACCAGTGATTCAGGGAGGAGGCAGCCCCAGCATTTT	CATSDSGRRQPQHF
-	17	TRBD1	TRBJ2-7	TRBV4-3	TGCGCCAGCAGCCAAGAAATCAACAGGGGGGACCCCTACGAGCAGTACTTC	CASSQEINRGDPYEQYF
-	13	-	TRBJ2-5	TRBV24-1	TGTGCCACCAGTGACCTGGGGGGAGAGACCCAGTACTTC	CATSDLGGETQYF
-	15	-	TRBJ1-1	TRBV6-6	TGTGCCAGCAGTACGCCGGGGCAGGGGATGACTGAAGCTTTCTTT	CASSTPGQGMTEAFF
-	12	-	TRBJ1-5	TRBV4-2	TGTGCCAGCAGCCAAGAGAGAGGGCCCCAGCATTTT	CASSQERGPQHF
-	15	-	TRBJ2-2	TRBV7-2	TGTGCCAGCAGCTTAACTGAGCCCGGGACCGGGGAGCTGTTTTTT	CASSLTEPGTGELFF
-	16	TRBD2	TRBJ2-1	TRBV28	TGTGCCAGCACTCGAAAGAGCGGGGGAGGGGCCAATGAGCAGTTCTTC	CASTRKSGGGANEQFF
-	16	TRBD2	TRBJ2-3	TRBV5-1	TGCGCCGGCAGCCAGGGACTAGCGGGAGGGGCGGATACGCAGTATTTT	CAGSQGLAGGADTQYF
-	16	-	TRBJ1-1	TRBV5-4	TGTGCCAGCAGCTTGGGGGGGACATTGGGGTCGACTGAAGCTTTCTTT	CASSLGGTLGSTEAFF
-	13	TRBD1	TRBJ2-7	TRBV7-7	TGTGCTAGCAGCTTAGGGGACAGGGGCGAGCAGTACTTC	CASSLGDRGEQYF
-	13	-	TRBJ1-1	TRBV2	TGTGCCAGCAGAAGTCAGGCGAACACTGAAGCTTTCTTT	CASRSQANTEAFF
-	13	-	TRBJ2-1	TRBV14	TGTGCCAGCAGCCAAAACAGGGACAATGAGCAGTTCTTC	CASSQNRDNEQFF
-	16	TRBD1	TRBJ2-3	TRBV5-1	TGCGCCAGCAGCTCCGGACAGGGAGCGCTCACAGATACGCAGTATTTT	CASSSGQGALTDTQYF
-	16	TRBD1	TRBJ2-5	TRBV11-3	TGTGCCAGCAGCTTAAGTACAGGGGCCTTCCAAGAGACCCAGTACTTC	CASSLSTGAFQETQYF
few	16	-	TRBJ2-7	TRBV4-1	TGCGCCAGCAGCCAAGACGGGAGTTCGACCTCCTACGAGCAGTACTTC	CASSQDGSSTSYEQYF
-	15	TRBD2	TRBJ2-1	TRBV3-1/TRBV3-2	TGTGCCAGCCGGCCCCTAGCGGGAAGTGGCAATGAGCAGTTCTTC	CASRPLAGSGNEQFF
-	12	-	TRBJ2-1	TRBV19	TGTGCCAGTAGTATACGGGGATGGGAGCAGTTCTTC	CASSIRGWEQFF
-	14	TRBD1	TRBJ2-5	TRBV5-1	TGCGCCAGCAGCTCCGGACAGGGAAAAGAGACCCAGTACTTC	CASSSGQGKETQYF
-	16	TRBD2	TRBJ2-1	TRBV5-1	TGCGCCAGCAGCTTAAGGGCGAGCGGGGGATACAATGAGCAGTTCTTC	CASSLRASGGYNEQFF
-	13	-	TRBJ1-1	TRBV7-3	TGTGCCAGCGGATTGGGAGGGAACACTGAAGCTTTCTTT	CASGLGGNTEAFF
-	12	-	TRBJ2-1	TRBV3-1/TRBV3-2	TGTGCCAGCAGCCGAACTCCGACGGGGCAGTTCTTC	CASSRTPTGQFF
-	16	TRBD1	TRBJ1-6	TRBV5-8	TGTGCCAGCAGCTCTGGCAGGGACAGGGTCTCGCCACCCCTCCACTTT	CASSSGRDRVSPPLHF
-	16	-	TRBJ2-5	TRBV21-1	TGTGCCAGCAGCAAAAAAGGGCCAGACAGTGCGGAGACCCAGTACTTC	CASSKKGPDSAETQYF
few	15	TRBD2	TRBJ2-3	TRBV18	TGTGCCAGCTCACCATTGAACGGGGGGATAGATACGCAGTATTTT	CASSPLNGGIDTQYF
-	13	-	TRBJ2-3	TRBV7-9	TGTGCCAGCAGCTTACTTATAGCAGATACGCAGTATTTT	CASSLLIADTQYF
-	14	TRBD2	TRBJ2-1	TRBV5-1	TGCGCCAGCGGCCGGACAGCGGGAGGAGCTGAGCAGTTCTTC	CASGRTAGGAEQFF
-	13	-	TRBJ2-3	TRBV5-1	TGCGCCAGCAGCTGGGGACTTACAGATACGCAGTATTTT	CASSWGLTDTQYF
-	15	-	TRBJ2-1	TRBV5-1	TGCGCCAGCAGCTTGGGGCAGGAGGCCTACAATGAGCAGTTCTTC	CASSLGQEAYNEQFF
-	15	TRBD1	TRBJ1-2	TRBV24-1	TGTGCCACCAGTGATTCCCCCGACAGGGGAAATGGCTACACCTTC	CATSDSPDRGNGYTF
-	15	-	TRBJ1-2	TRBV5-8	TGTGCCAGCAGCTTGGTTCGGGGGGGCCACTATGGCTACACCTTC	CASSLVRGGHYGYTF
-	16	TRBD1	TRBJ2-7	TRBV20-1	TGCAGTGCTAGTCACGATCCGGGACAGGGGTGGTACGAGCAGTACTTC	CSASHDPGQGWYEQYF
-	14	TRBD1	TRBJ2-3	TRBV3-1/TRBV3-2	TGTGCCAGCAGCCAACTCGACAGGGGGGATACGCAGTATTTT	CASSQLDRGDTQYF
-	13	TRBD1	TRBJ1-6	TRBV14	TGTGCCAGCAGCGGGACAGCCAATTCACCCCTCCACTTT	CASSGTANSPLHF